These 14 T cell receptor beta chains originate from one sample sequenced in a study of blood T cell repertoires in COVID-19. TCRdb's copy holds only in-frame clones and misses some; the assay was immunoSEQ multiplex PCR. The data contain over 200,000 clones, roughly nine tenths of them singletons. The material sequenced was peripheral blood. The receptors shown here come from a man aged 60 to 75 who had recovered from COVID-19.

The V call is TRBV7-3, the J call TRBJ2-2; TRBD2 aligns across 13 bases. There are 16 residues in the CDR3. V shed 4 bases and J 2 bases; nucleotides not matched to a gene: 1. Germline loops: CDR1 SGHTA, CDR2 FQGTGA. The CDR3: CASSSGLAGNTGELFF. CDR3 DNA sequence: TGTGCCAGCAGCTCGGGACTAGCGGGAAACACCGGGGAGCTGTTTTTT.

A note on this clone: One end of the junction varies from germline; a read error may be responsible. The chain carries TRBV7-7 and TRBJ2-1, with 7 bases that match TRBD1. The CDR3 covers 17 residues. Germline CDR1 is SSHAT and CDR2 is FNYEAQ (reference sequence). Here the CDR3 reads CASSPQTGMGSYNEQFF. As DNA, the CDR3 is TGTGCTAGCAGCCCCCAGACAGGGATGGGCTCCTACAATGAGCAGTTCTTC.

The chain has TRBV19 and TRBJ1-2; 9 bases line up with TRBD1. Losses at the gene ends were 4 bases for V and 8 bases for J; bases not matched to a gene: 14. The germline CDR1 and CDR2 sequences are LNHDA and SQIVND (reference sequence). The CDR3 runs to 16 residues. The CDR3 here is CASSTRMGQGRGGYTF. The CDR3 DNA is TGTGCCAGTAGTACACGGATGGGACAGGGAAGGGGCGGCTACACCTTC. Filled out from reference TRBV19 and TRBJ1-2, the complete variable domain reads DGGITQSPKYLFRKEGQNVTLSCEQNLNHDAMYWYRQDPGQGLRLIYYSQIVNDFQKGDIAEGYSVSREKKESFPLTVTSAQKNPTAFYLCASSTRMGQGRGGYTFGSGTRLTVV.

CDR3 in amino acids: CASSLGPQINEQFF. Here the CDR3 DNA reads TGCGCCAGCAGCTTGGGGCCACAAATAAATGAGCAGTTCTTC. The chain carries TRBV5-1 and TRBJ2-1, with D uncertain. The CDR3 is 14 residues long. The V gene lost 0 bases and the J gene lost 7 bases, with 11 bases spanning the gap. CDR1 and CDR2 (germline): SGHRS, YFSETQ.

The chain uses TRBV5-1 and TRBJ2-6; D call uncertain. Germline CDR1 reads SGHRS; CDR2 reads YFSETQ. Trimming took 7 bases from V and 6 from J, leaving 14 bases between them. The CDR3 extends over 14 amino acids. The CDR3 sequence is CASSPGSPANVLTF. In nucleotides, the CDR3 is TGCGCCAGCTCACCCGGGTCGCCGGCCAACGTCCTGACTTTC.

The V call is TRBV11-2, the J call TRBJ2-5; D not resolved. V gave up 2 bases and J gave up 1 base, with 8 bases separating them. Germline V gene lookup returns CDR1 SGHAT and CDR2 FQNNGV. The CDR3 spans 14 residues. CDR3 loop: CASSLLTSQETQYF. The CDR3 coding sequence is TGTGCCAGCAGCTTACTTACTTCCCAAGAGACCCAGTACTTC.

CDR3 amino acids: CASSVAPRSYNEQFF. CDR3 nucleotides: TGTGCCAGCAGTGTAGCCCCCCGCTCCTACAATGAGCAGTTCTTC. This chain links TRBV5-4 with TRBJ2-1; no firm D call. Germline loops: CDR1 SGHNT, CDR2 YYREEE (reference sequence). The V and J ends lost 5 bases and 0 bases respectively, with 12 bases between them. CDR3 size: 15 residues.

J is TRBJ2-7 and V is TRBV20-1, with TRBD2 matching over 12 bases. V dropped 3 bases and J dropped 5; count of bases not matched to a gene: 5. Germline V gene sequence: CDR1 DFQATT, CDR2 SNEGSKA (reference sequence). The CDR3 is made up of 14 amino acids. The DNA for the CDR3 is TGCAGTGCTAGTTGGACTAGCGGGGCCCACGAGCAGTACTTC. This translates into CSASWTSGAHEQYF.

This rearrangement joins TRBV5-1 to TRBJ2-7; tentatively, D is TRBD2 (6 bases). CDR1 is SGHRS, CDR2 YFSETQ, per germline. V was cut by 4 bases and J by 7 bases, with 18 bases left in between. The CDR3 is 14 amino acids. CDR3 in DNA: TGCGCCAGCAGCAGCTCTCCGGGACTCCAAGAGCAGTACTTC. This sequence encodes CASSSSPGLQEQYF.

The chain joins TRBV9 to TRBJ2-1; 14 nucleotides line up with TRBD2. Trimming at V came to 4 bases and at J to 1 base, leaving 13 bases not matched to a gene. This CDR3 spans 20 amino acids. Germline loops: CDR1 SGDLS, CDR2 YYNGEE. The CDR3 DNA reads TGTGCCAGCAGCCCAAATCCGGGACTAGCGGGAGATTTATCCTACAATGAGCAGTTCTTC. It yields the protein CASSPNPGLAGDLSYNEQFF. The variable domain in full, with the rest retrieved from reference TRBV9 and TRBJ2-1, is DSGVTQTPKHLITATGQRVTLRCSPRSGDLSVYWYQQSLDQGLQFLIQYYNGEERAKGNILERFSAQQFPDLHSELNLSSLELGDSALYFCASSPNPGLAGDLSYNEQFFGPGTRLTVL.

This chain connects TRBV6-5 to TRBJ2-1; the D gene is possibly TRBD2 (5 bases). Germline lookup yields CDR1 MNHEY and CDR2 SVGAGI. V gave up 7 bases and J gave up 0 bases, with 13 bases separating them. The CDR3 totals 15 residues. The CDR3 reads CASIHTGSSYNEQFF. CDR3 bases: TGTGCCAGCATCCACACGGGGAGCTCCTACAATGAGCAGTTCTTC.

V and J are TRBV24-1 and TRBJ2-3, with TRBD2 identical over 8 bases. The CDR3 runs to 16 residues. Germline V gene lookup returns CDR1 KGHDR and CDR2 SFDVKD. Losses at the gene ends were 3 bases for V and 1 base for J; bases not matched to a gene: 5. For the CDR3, the DNA is TGTGCCACCAGTGATCGAGCGGGAGCACGCACAGATACGCAGTATTTT. Protein: CATSDRAGARTDTQYF.

The chain is built from TRBV19 and TRBJ1-5; D gene ambiguous. V dropped 9 bases and J dropped 6 bases, with 24 bases sitting between them. The CDR3 totals 16 residues. Germline lookup yields CDR1 LNHDA and CDR2 SQIVND (reference sequence). The chain's CDR3 is CARPSFEAGSGQPQHF. The CDR3 DNA reads as TGTGCCAGGCCTTCCTTCGAGGCGGGCTCCGGTCAGCCCCAGCATTTT.

The chain recombines TRBV28 with TRBJ2-7, with D perhaps TRBD1 (6 bases). The CDR3 contains 13 residues. CDR1 is MDHEN, CDR2 SYDVKM, per germline. Trimming removed 6 bases at V and 2 bases at J, with 11 bases between. DNA of the CDR3: TGTGCCAGCAGAACAGGGAACGCCTACGAGCAGTACTTC. Encoded protein: CASRTGNAYEQYF.